This T cell receptor (beta chain) comes out of a study of cytomegalovirus exposure and HLA in healthy donors. Primers: 60 Vbeta forward and 13 Jbeta reverse. The data were produced by immunoSEQ multiplex PCR, yet TCRdb's version contains in-frame clones alone and is incomplete. This table holds around 120,000 clones, roughly 80% found once. Germline CDR1 is GTSNPN and CDR2 is SVGIG (reference sequence). The CDR3 is 15 amino acids. Trimming removed 2 bases at V and 1 base at J, with 14 bases between. This clonotype was obtained from a female donor in good health and CMV-seropositive. Sequenced: PBMCs. The chain employs TRBV30 and TRBJ1-1, with D maybe TRBD1 (6 bases). The CDR3 loop is CAWSFPDRQNTEAFF. The DNA for the CDR3 is TGTGCCTGGAGTTTCCCCGACAGGCAGAACACTGAAGCTTTCTTT. The entire variable domain, with the rest obtained from reference TRBV30 and TRBJ1-1, is as follows: SQTIHQWPATLVQPVGSPLSLECTVEGTSNPNLYWYRQAAGRGLQLLFYSVGIGQISSEVPQNLSASRPQDRQFILSSKKLLLSDSGFYLCAWSFPDRQNTEAFFGQGTRLTVV.